These T cell receptor beta chains were read from a single sample in a study of human T cells and chemical hapten exposure. One entry per CDR3 protein results from TCRdb running MiXCR on the RACE reads. This sample has approximately 180,000 distinct CDR3 sequences, with around 30% found just once. Specimen: whole blood, collected in connection with sensitization to the hapten diphenylcyclopropenone (DPC). The receptors come from a woman aged 25 to 39 with alopecia areata. Some clones in this sample may be carry-over from other donors' samples. Both conserved end residues are part of each CDR3. The D gene is left open where the match is weak. Clone size is stated in some rows and not others, as once, few, many or a class when expanded.

D gene: .
V gene: TRBV11-2
CDR3 length: 12
J gene: TRBJ2-3
clone size: .
CDR3 protein: CASSPGTNTQYF
CDR3 DNA: TGTGCCAGCAGCCCTGGGACGAATACGCAGTATTTT

D gene: TRBD2
V gene: TRBV10-3
CDR3 length: 17
J gene: TRBJ2-2
clone size: few
CDR3 protein: CAISAGPLAGAVGELFF
CDR3 DNA: TGTGCCATCAGTGCCGGTCCTCTAGCGGGAGCGGTCGGGGAGCTGTTTTTT

D gene: .
V gene: TRBV12-3/TRBV12-4
CDR3 length: 12
J gene: TRBJ2-2
clone size: .
CDR3 protein: CASSDMTGELFF
CDR3 DNA: TGTGCCAGCAGTGACATGACCGGGGAGCTGTTTTTT

D gene: .
V gene: TRBV20-1
CDR3 length: 12
J gene: TRBJ2-5
clone size: few
CDR3 protein: CSARQGIETQYF
CDR3 DNA: TGCAGTGCTAGGCAGGGGATTGAGACCCAGTACTTC

D gene: TRBD2
V gene: TRBV20-1
CDR3 length: 15
J gene: TRBJ2-3
clone size: .
CDR3 protein: CSASIPSGSGDTQYF
CDR3 DNA: TGCAGTGCTAGTATCCCTAGCGGGAGTGGAGATACGCAGTATTTT

D gene: TRBD1
V gene: TRBV5-1
CDR3 length: 15
J gene: TRBJ1-1
clone size: few
CDR3 protein: CASSLWGQEDTEAFF
CDR3 DNA: TGCGCCAGCAGCTTGTGGGGACAGGAGGACACTGAAGCTTTCTTT

D gene: TRBD1
V gene: TRBV14
CDR3 length: 17
J gene: TRBJ2-1
clone size: few
CDR3 protein: CASSKLLGQGADNEQFF
CDR3 DNA: TGTGCCAGCAGCAAATTACTGGGACAGGGGGCGGACAATGAGCAGTTCTTC

D gene: .
V gene: TRBV24-1
CDR3 length: 14
J gene: TRBJ1-1
clone size: .
CDR3 protein: CATSEAGVNTEAFF
CDR3 DNA: TGTGCCACCAGTGAGGCCGGGGTGAACACTGAAGCTTTCTTT

D gene: TRBD1
V gene: TRBV9
CDR3 length: 18
J gene: TRBJ2-3
clone size: few
CDR3 protein: CASSTLPDRDVWTDTQYF
CDR3 DNA: TGTGCCAGCAGCACACTTCCTGACAGGGACGTTTGGACAGATACGCAGTATTTT

D gene: .
V gene: TRBV28
CDR3 length: 13
J gene: TRBJ1-2
clone size: .
CDR3 protein: CASSFTRNYGYTF
CDR3 DNA: TGTGCCAGCAGTTTCACTCGTAACTATGGCTACACCTTC

D gene: TRBD1
V gene: TRBV6-6
CDR3 length: 14
J gene: TRBJ1-3
clone size: .
CDR3 protein: CASSSDRAGNTIYF
CDR3 DNA: TGTGCCAGCAGCTCGGACAGGGCTGGAAACACCATATATTTT

D gene: TRBD1
V gene: TRBV11-2
CDR3 length: 16
J gene: TRBJ1-1
clone size: .
CDR3 protein: CASSLEWGAGGPEAFF
CDR3 DNA: TGTGCCAGCAGCTTAGAATGGGGCGCAGGGGGCCCTGAAGCTTTCTTT

D gene: TRBD1
V gene: TRBV4-3
CDR3 length: 15
J gene: TRBJ2-7
clone size: once
CDR3 protein: CASSQVTGGHYEQYF
CDR3 DNA: TGCGCCAGCAGCCAAGTCACAGGGGGACACTACGAGCAGTACTTC

D gene: .
V gene: TRBV20-1
CDR3 length: 14
J gene: TRBJ2-7
clone size: .
CDR3 protein: CSAGAGGPNAEQYF
CDR3 DNA: TGCAGTGCTGGAGCCGGGGGGCCCAACGCCGAGCAGTACTTC

D gene: TRBD1
V gene: TRBV12-3/TRBV12-4
CDR3 length: 12
J gene: TRBJ1-1
clone size: .
CDR3 protein: CASSPTGAKAFF
CDR3 DNA: TGTGCCAGCAGTCCGACAGGGGCTAAGGCTTTCTTT

D gene: .
V gene: TRBV28
CDR3 length: 12
J gene: TRBJ2-7
clone size: many
CDR3 protein: CASSPPGYEQYF
CDR3 DNA: TGTGCCAGCAGCCCTCCCGGCTACGAGCAGTACTTC

D gene: TRBD1
V gene: TRBV28
CDR3 length: 14
J gene: TRBJ2-7
clone size: few
CDR3 protein: CASSSPGTGKEQYF
CDR3 DNA: TGTGCCAGCAGTTCTCCCGGGACAGGGAAAGAGCAGTACTTC

D gene: .
V gene: TRBV28
CDR3 length: 12
J gene: TRBJ2-5
clone size: .
CDR3 protein: CASRRDKETQYF
CDR3 DNA: TGTGCCAGCCGCCGGGACAAAGAGACCCAGTACTTC

D gene: TRBD2
V gene: TRBV28
CDR3 length: 13
J gene: TRBJ2-7
clone size: .
CDR3 protein: CASSSRGVLGQYF
CDR3 DNA: TGTGCCAGCAGTTCGCGGGGGGTATTGGGGCAGTACTTC

D gene: .
V gene: TRBV7-8
CDR3 length: 12
J gene: TRBJ2-3
clone size: .
CDR3 protein: CASSLVSDTQYF
CDR3 DNA: TGTGCCAGCAGCCTTGTATCGGATACGCAGTATTTT

D gene: .
V gene: TRBV6-2/TRBV6-3
CDR3 length: 18
J gene: TRBJ2-2
clone size: few
CDR3 protein: CASRPPMTGLGNTGELFF
CDR3 DNA: TGTGCCAGCAGACCACCCATGACAGGACTCGGGAACACCGGGGAGCTGTTTTTT

D gene: TRBD1
V gene: TRBV10-2
CDR3 length: 15
J gene: TRBJ1-1
clone size: many
CDR3 protein: CASSRAGGMNTEAFF
CDR3 DNA: TGCGCCAGCAGTCGGGCAGGGGGCATGAACACTGAAGCTTTCTTT

D gene: TRBD1
V gene: TRBV6-1
CDR3 length: 18
J gene: TRBJ1-2
clone size: few
CDR3 protein: CASSSGIPGQPTNYGYTF
CDR3 DNA: TGTGCCAGCAGTTCGGGGATTCCGGGACAGCCTACTAACTATGGCTACACCTTC

D gene: .
V gene: TRBV6-5
CDR3 length: 16
J gene: TRBJ2-6
clone size: .
CDR3 protein: CASSYGRVSGANVLTF
CDR3 DNA: TGTGCCAGCAGTTACGGCAGGGTCTCTGGGGCCAACGTCCTGACTTTC

D gene: .
V gene: TRBV28
CDR3 length: 12
J gene: TRBJ2-5
clone size: few
CDR3 protein: CASSLARETQYF
CDR3 DNA: TGTGCCAGCAGCTTAGCACGAGAGACCCAGTACTTC

D gene: .
V gene: TRBV2
CDR3 length: 15
J gene: TRBJ1-4
clone size: .
CDR3 protein: CASMGRGATNEKLFF
CDR3 DNA: TGTGCCAGCATGGGCAGGGGTGCAACTAATGAAAAACTGTTTTTT

D gene: .
V gene: TRBV7-3
CDR3 length: 15
J gene: TRBJ2-6
clone size: .
CDR3 protein: CASSLPFSGANVLTF
CDR3 DNA: TGTGCCAGCAGCCTACCCTTCTCTGGGGCCAACGTCCTGACTTTC

D gene: TRBD2
V gene: TRBV6-2/TRBV6-3
CDR3 length: 17
J gene: TRBJ2-3
clone size: .
CDR3 protein: CASRRSGAASGRAAQYF
CDR3 DNA: TGTGCCAGCCGCCGCAGCGGAGCCGCTAGCGGGAGGGCGGCGCAGTATTTT

D gene: TRBD2
V gene: TRBV20-1
CDR3 length: 18
J gene: TRBJ2-3
clone size: .
CDR3 protein: CSARLLGGGPSSTDTQYF
CDR3 DNA: TGCAGTGCTAGGCTTTTGGGCGGGGGGCCTTCCTCCACAGATACGCAGTATTTT

D gene: TRBD1
V gene: TRBV3-1
CDR3 length: 17
J gene: TRBJ2-1
clone size: few
CDR3 protein: CASSQGRDRVPYNEQFF
CDR3 DNA: TGTGCCAGCAGCCAAGGTCGGGACAGGGTCCCCTACAATGAGCAGTTCTTC

D gene: .
V gene: TRBV10-2
CDR3 length: 15
J gene: TRBJ2-3
clone size: .
CDR3 protein: CASSESQDYTDTQYF
CDR3 DNA: TGCGCCAGCAGTGAGTCCCAGGATTACACAGATACGCAGTATTTT

D gene: TRBD1
V gene: TRBV3-1
CDR3 length: 15
J gene: TRBJ2-1
clone size: once
CDR3 protein: CASSQVGTGYNEQFF
CDR3 DNA: TGTGCCAGCAGCCAAGTTGGGACAGGGTACAATGAGCAGTTCTTC

D gene: .
V gene: TRBV29-1
CDR3 length: 12
J gene: TRBJ1-2
clone size: .
CDR3 protein: CSVRGGDYGYTF
CDR3 DNA: TGCAGCGTTCGAGGGGGTGACTATGGCTACACCTTC

D gene: TRBD2
V gene: TRBV30
CDR3 length: 13
J gene: TRBJ2-1
clone size: few
CDR3 protein: CAQLAGGLNEQFF
CDR3 DNA: TGTGCCCAGCTAGCGGGAGGGTTAAATGAGCAGTTCTTC

D gene: TRBD1
V gene: TRBV28
CDR3 length: 14
J gene: TRBJ2-5
clone size: .
CDR3 protein: CASLSGQGGETQYF
CDR3 DNA: TGTGCCAGCCTCTCGGGACAGGGAGGAGAGACCCAGTACTTC

D gene: .
V gene: TRBV5-1
CDR3 length: 13
J gene: TRBJ1-2
clone size: few
CDR3 protein: CASRATGFYGYTF
CDR3 DNA: TGCGCCAGCAGGGCCACAGGGTTCTATGGCTACACCTTC

D gene: TRBD1
V gene: TRBV2
CDR3 length: 14
J gene: TRBJ1-1
clone size: few
CDR3 protein: CASSELGTGTEAFF
CDR3 DNA: TGTGCCAGCAGTGAACTCGGGACAGGCACTGAAGCTTTCTTT

D gene: TRBD2
V gene: TRBV9
CDR3 length: 17
J gene: TRBJ2-1
clone size: few
CDR3 protein: CASSARGGAGADNEQFF
CDR3 DNA: TGTGCCAGCAGCGCACGGGGAGGAGCGGGAGCTGACAATGAGCAGTTCTTC

D gene: .
V gene: TRBV9
CDR3 length: 16
J gene: TRBJ2-5
clone size: .
CDR3 protein: CASSVDRGGIQETQYF
CDR3 DNA: TGTGCCAGCAGCGTAGACAGGGGGGGCATCCAAGAGACCCAGTACTTC

D gene: TRBD1
V gene: TRBV28
CDR3 length: 16
J gene: TRBJ1-4
clone size: .
CDR3 protein: CASSKSGSGTEGKLFF
CDR3 DNA: TGTGCCAGCAGCAAATCTGGGTCCGGGACAGAGGGAAAACTGTTTTTT

D gene: .
V gene: TRBV7-2
CDR3 length: 13
J gene: TRBJ1-4
clone size: once
CDR3 protein: CASSPGSNEKLFF
CDR3 DNA: TGTGCCAGCAGCCCAGGGAGTAATGAAAAACTGTTTTTT

D gene: .
V gene: TRBV11-1
CDR3 length: 12
J gene: TRBJ1-1
clone size: .
CDR3 protein: CASSPGITEAFF
CDR3 DNA: TGTGCCAGCAGCCCAGGGATCACTGAAGCTTTCTTT